What follows are 11 T cell receptor beta chains derived from one specimen sequenced in a study of T cell responses to AZD1222 COVID-19 vaccine. The repertoire was sequenced with immunoSEQ multiplex PCR; TCRdb's copy has only in-frame clones and lacks some. The table records about 170,000 clones, 85% to 95% of them present only once. The starting material was peripheral blood, obtained on day 0 of AZD1222 vaccination. The receptors come from an adult in good health.

The V and J genes are TRBV7-2 and TRBJ2-1; 9 bases are a match to TRBD1. This CDR3 comprises 13 residues. Germline V lookup: CDR1 SGHTA, CDR2 FQGNSA. V shed 6 bases, J shed 7 bases, and the junction held 4 bases outside the gene matches. The CDR3 DNA sequence: TGTGCCAGCAGACAGGGGGCGCGGAATGAGCAGTTCTTC. Translation gives CASRQGARNEQFF.

The genes are TRBV5-1 and TRBJ1-2; 7 nucleotides line up with TRBD1. The CDR3 spans 18 residues. Germline V gene lookup returns CDR1 SGHRS and CDR2 YFSETQ. V lost 0 bases and J lost 2; bases outside the gene matches: 13. CDR3 DNA sequence: TGCGCCAGCAGCTTGGGGGACAGTCAACCTCTTTTAAACTATGGCTACACCTTC. This codes for CASSLGDSQPLLNYGYTF.

The rearrangement links TRBV20-1 to TRBJ1-6, with 7 bases that match TRBD1. V lost 3 bases, J lost 5 bases, and 4 bases stayed unmatched. Germline values: CDR1 DFQATT, CDR2 SNEGSKA (reference sequence). The CDR3 loop spans 14 amino acids. The CDR3 loop reads CSASGDRDNSPLHF. For the CDR3, the DNA is TGCAGTGCTAGTGGAGACAGGGATAATTCACCCCTCCACTTT.

The chain couples TRBV27 to TRBJ2-7; D unclear. Trimming pared 6 bases from V and 4 bases from J, leaving 13 bases between. CDR3 length: 13 amino acids. Per the germline V gene, CDR1 is MNHEY and CDR2 is SMNVEV (reference sequence). Written as DNA, the CDR3 is TGTGCCAGCAGCCCAACCTCCTCTTACGAGCAGTACTTC. Encoded protein: CASSPTSSYEQYF.

J is TRBJ2-1 and V is TRBV7-6; 7 bases are a match to TRBD2. Germline loops: CDR1 SGHVS, CDR2 FNYEAQ. The length of the CDR3 is 17 residues. The J segment lost 5 bases and the V segment lost 5 bases, leaving 15 bases of the junction unmatched. The CDR3 DNA sequence: TGTGCCAGCAGCACTCCGGGACTACCCCAATTGAACAATGAGCAGTTCTTC. Translation gives CASSTPGLPQLNNEQFF.

J is TRBJ1-2 and V is TRBV5-5, with D perhaps TRBD1 (5 bases). The length of the CDR3 is 17 residues. The germline CDR1 and CDR2 sequences are SGHKS and YYEKEE (reference sequence). V lost 2 bases and J 1 base, leaving 18 bases between the germline ends. For the CDR3, the DNA is TGTGCCAGCAGCTTTACCCGTGGGACGGATCTTAACTATGGCTACACCTTC. This translates into CASSFTRGTDLNYGYTF.

The chain has TRBV4-2 and TRBJ2-1; TRBD2 agrees at 13 bases. This CDR3 has 17 residues. V lost 1 base, J lost 10 bases, and 10 bases stayed unmatched. Per the germline V gene, CDR1 is LGHNA and CDR2 is YNFKEQ. CDR3 DNA: TGTGCCAGCAGCCAAGTTTTAACTAGCGGGGGGGCGTTAGAGCAGTTCTTC. Translated, it gives CASSQVLTSGGALEQFF.

This chain connects TRBV19 to TRBJ1-5, with TRBD1 as a possible D gene (6 bases). V lost 9 bases to trimming and J lost 4 bases, with 13 bases between them. The germline gives CDR1 LNHDA, CDR2 SQIVND (reference sequence). This CDR3 contains 13 residues. CDR3 DNA sequence: TGTGCCAGCAGTCCCGGGACAAATCAGCCCCAGCATTTT. Translation gives CASSPGTNQPQHF. Based on the CDR3 plus reference TRBV19 and TRBJ1-5, the full variable domain is DGGITQSPKYLFRKEGQNVTLSCEQNLNHDAMYWYRQDPGQGLRLIYYSQIVNDFQKGDIAEGYSVSREKKESFPLTVTSAQKNPTAFYLCASSPGTNQPQHFGDGTRLSIL.

This sequence joins TRBV5-1 and TRBJ1-6; D remains unclear. The CDR3 sequence is 16 residues long. With 4 bases removed from V and 0 bases from J, the gap between germline ends came to 11 bases. CDR1 SGHRS and CDR2 YFSETQ come from the germline V gene. The CDR3 reads CASSMQTSSYNSPLHF. The CDR3 DNA sequence: TGCGCCAGCAGCATGCAGACCAGCTCCTATAATTCACCCCTCCACTTT.

This chain joins TRBV28 and TRBJ1-5; D is unclear. Germline CDR1 is MDHEN and CDR2 is SYDVKM. V shed 6 bases and J shed 1 base, with 10 bases lying between them. This CDR3 region has 14 residues. CDR3 coding DNA: TGTGCCAGCAGGGCGGGCGGGAGCAATCAGCCCCAGCATTTT. Translated, it gives CASRAGGSNQPQHF. The whole variable domain, remainder taken from reference TRBV28 and TRBJ1-5, is DVKVTQSSRYLVKRTGEKVFLECVQDMDHENMFWYRQDPGLGLRLIYFSYDVKMKEKGDIPEGYSVSREKKERFSLILESASTNQTSMYLCASRAGGSNQPQHFGDGTRLSIL.

This chain links TRBV7-6 with TRBJ1-6; TRBD1 is a possible D gene (6 bases). V lost 3 bases, J lost 1 base, and 22 bases lay in between. The CDR3 has 20 residues. Germline V CDR1 and CDR2: SGHVS, FNYEAQ. The CDR3 reads CASSFTPGGTGRSYNSPLHF. Written as DNA, the CDR3 is TGTGCCAGCAGCTTCACCCCGGGGGGCACAGGGAGGTCCTATAATTCACCCCTCCACTTT.